Shown below are 26 T cell receptor beta chains from a single sample sequenced in a study of shared clonotypes between healthy human individuals (dated by TCRdb to the early 2020s). Library preparation used the immunoSEQ multiplex PCR assay. In TCRdb, the immuneACCESS table is reduced to in-frame sequences with V and J assigned. These tables do not hold every clone; where another copy was compared, an unresolved V gene accounts for under half, and the others remain unexplained. This sample lists millions of clones; 85% to 95% were detected once. The ten largest make up under 0.15% of the sample. Source material: naive CD4+ T cells sorted from blood. In light of the paper, this sample's cell subset or site label describes: CD45RA+ positively selected. These receptors were collected from a man younger than 35 in good health.

A remark on this clone: Distinct nucleotide sequences in the sample also encode this CDR3. V and J are TRBV2 and TRBJ1-5, with D tentatively TRBD1 (5 bases). Germline V CDR1 and CDR2: SNHLY, FYNNEI. The CDR3 runs 14 residues. Trimming removed 3 bases from V and 2 bases from J, with 8 bases in between. CDR3 DNA: TGTGCCAGCAGTGAGGGGGGTCGCAATCAGCCCCAGCATTTT. Residues: CASSEGGRNQPQHF.

The V gene is TRBV12-5, the J gene TRBJ1-6; tentatively, D is TRBD1 (6 bases). The CDR3 is 20 residues long. Germline V gene sequence: CDR1 LGHNT, CDR2 FRNRAP. The ends were cut back, 5 bases at V and 2 bases at J, with 25 bases in the middle. The CDR3 nucleotides are TGTGCTAGTGGTCCACGGGAGATCGGGACACAGGACCCCTATAATTCACCCCTCCACTTT. It yields the protein CASGPREIGTQDPYNSPLHF.

The chain couples TRBV6-5 to TRBJ2-7; TRBD1 matches at 9 bases. V was clipped by 1 base and J by 5 bases; unmatched bases: 3. Germline loops: CDR1 MNHEY, CDR2 SVGAGI. The CDR3 sequence is 14 residues long. CDR3 loop: CASSYLQGAHEQYF. Here the CDR3 DNA reads TGTGCCAGCAGTTACTTACAGGGGGCCCACGAGCAGTACTTC.

The chain employs TRBV19 and TRBJ1-5; D unclear. Per the germline V gene, CDR1 is LNHDA and CDR2 is SQIVND (reference sequence). V was pared by 3 bases and J by 8 bases, with 14 bases between. The CDR3 length is 14 residues. This chain's CDR3 is CASSILKVGEPQHF. The CDR3 DNA sequence: TGTGCCAGTAGTATCTTGAAGGTCGGGGAGCCCCAGCATTTT.

The rearrangement joins TRBV19 to TRBJ2-5; D uncertain. The V end lost 0 bases, the J end lost 6 bases, and 11 bases lay between the germline ends. Germline V gene lookup returns CDR1 LNHDA and CDR2 SQIVND (reference sequence). The CDR3 runs 14 residues. CDR3 nucleotides: TGTGCCAGTAGTATAGAACAAGGGAAGCAGACCCAGTACTTC. Encoded protein: CASSIEQGKQTQYF.

The rearrangement uses TRBV4-3 and TRBJ2-3; D not certain. This CDR3 comprises 15 residues. Looked up from germline, CDR1 is LGHNA and CDR2 is YSLEER. Trimming removed 0 bases at V and 5 bases at J, with 12 bases between. CDR3 coding DNA: TGCGCCAGCAGCCAAGAAGATAGCTGGAGAGATACGCAGTATTTT. The encoded protein is CASSQEDSWRDTQYF.

The chain recombines TRBV19 with TRBJ2-1; D is perhaps TRBD2 (6 bases). V was clipped by 1 base and J by 6 bases, with 13 bases between them. The CDR3 is 15 residues long. The germline V gene encodes CDR1 LNHDA and CDR2 SQIVND (reference sequence). CDR3 region: CASSIVGVGSNEQFF. The CDR3 nucleotides read TGTGCCAGTAGTATAGTAGGGGTCGGGAGCAATGAGCAGTTCTTC.

This clone was seen more than once but under ten times. V and J are TRBV30 and TRBJ2-5; 11 bases line up with TRBD2. This CDR3 contains 15 residues. With 2 bases clipped from V and 5 bases from J, the junction kept 7 bases outside the gene matches. Germline assignment: CDR1 GTSNPN and CDR2 SVGIG (reference sequence). The CDR3, as DNA: TGTGCCTGGAGTCCTTTAGCGGGGGGGTTGGAGACCCAGTACTTC. Encoded protein: CAWSPLAGGLETQYF.

V and J are TRBV5-1 and TRBJ2-6; D call uncertain. Trimming shortened V by 5 bases and J by 2 bases, and 11 bases separated the two germline ends. Germline V gene lookup returns CDR1 SGHRS and CDR2 YFSETQ. The CDR3 is 15 residues long. The CDR3 is CASSSTTPGANVLTF. The CDR3, as DNA: TGCGCCAGCAGTTCCACAACCCCTGGGGCCAACGTCCTGACTTTC.

The chain combines TRBV23-1 with TRBJ2-3; 7 bases are shared with TRBD1. TRBV23-1 is designated an ORF whose function remains uncertain. V was clipped by 6 bases and J by 0 bases; unmatched bases: 3. The CDR3 runs to 14 residues. CDR3 amino acids: CASRQGSSTDTQYF. As DNA, the CDR3 is TGCGCCAGCAGACAGGGGTCTAGCACAGATACGCAGTATTTT.

This chain connects TRBV18 to TRBJ2-5; 10 bases are shared with TRBD2. Germline values: CDR1 KGHSH, CDR2 LQKENI. V gave up 1 base and J gave up 9 bases; unmatched junction bases: 8. This CDR3 has 15 residues. The CDR3, as DNA: TGTGCCAGCTCACCACGGCTAGCGGGGGCCGATCCCCAGTACTTC. Its translation: CASSPRLAGADPQYF.

This CDR3 is CASSGEGAQAIYF. For the CDR3, the DNA is TGTGCCAGCAGTGGGGAGGGGGCACAGGCCATATATTTT. This chain links TRBV2 with TRBJ1-3; 7 bases align to TRBD1. In germline, CDR1 is SNHLY, CDR2 FYNNEI. J gave up 11 bases and V 4 bases, and 8 bases lay outside the gene matches. The CDR3 contains 13 residues.

The chain recombines TRBV7-9 with TRBJ1-2, with TRBD1 matching over 9 bases. Germline V gene data show CDR1 as SEHNR and CDR2 as FQNEAQ (reference sequence). The CDR3 loop spans 16 amino acids. Trimming cost V 1 base and J 7 bases; bases outside gene matches: 10. CDR3 protein: CASSLEGPTGGIGYTF. The CDR3 nucleotides are TGTGCCAGCAGCTTAGAAGGTCCTACAGGGGGCATTGGCTACACCTTC.

With respect to this clone: Other DNA sequences in the sample encode the same CDR3. This chain connects TRBV28 to TRBJ1-5; the D gene is possibly TRBD1 (5 bases). The CDR3 covers 15 residues. V was trimmed by 2 bases and J by 0 bases, leaving 8 bases between them. CDR1 and CDR2 (germline): MDHEN, SYDVKM. The chain's CDR3 is CASSLGGYSNQPQHF. DNA of the CDR3: TGTGCCAGCAGTTTAGGGGGGTATAGCAATCAGCCCCAGCATTTT.

The chain uses TRBV23-1 and TRBJ2-7; D gene unclear. TRBV23-1 is reported as an ORF; its role is uncertain. V lost 0 bases, J lost 4 bases, and 16 bases lay in between. This CDR3 region has 16 residues. The chain's CDR3 is CASSQSVDLTAYEQYF. The CDR3 DNA reads TGCGCCAGCAGTCAATCAGTTGACTTAACAGCTTACGAGCAGTACTTC.

This sequence joins TRBV29-1 and TRBJ2-2, with D unresolved. Germline values: CDR1 SQVTM, CDR2 ANQGSEA. V was clipped by 4 bases and J by 2 bases, with 11 bases between them. CDR3 length: 14 residues. The CDR3 coding sequence is TGCAGCGTTGTACCCGGAGATAACACCGGGGAGCTGTTTTTT. Translation: CSVVPGDNTGELFF.

The CDR3 is CASSPIAGIASTDTQYF. In nucleotides, the CDR3 is TGTGCCAGCAGCCCCATAGCGGGAATCGCTAGCACAGATACGCAGTATTTT. The chain carries TRBV9 and TRBJ2-3; 8 bases fit TRBD2. CDR1 is SGDLS and CDR2 is YYNGEE in the germline V gene. V was pared by 4 bases and J by 0 bases, with 10 bases of the junction left unmatched. This CDR3 comprises 17 residues.

The J gene is TRBJ2-7, the V gene TRBV7-2; 11 bases are shared with TRBD1. Germline values: CDR1 SGHTA, CDR2 FQGNSA. This CDR3 contains 14 residues. The junction had 7 bases not matched to a gene; V was cut back by 5 bases and J by 7 bases. CDR3: CASSQDRGPREQYF. DNA of the CDR3: TGTGCCAGCAGCCAGGACAGGGGGCCGAGGGAGCAGTACTTC. The full variable domain, rest sourced from reference TRBV7-2 and TRBJ2-7, is GAGVSQSPSNKVTEKGKDVELRCDPISGHTALYWYRQSLGQGLEFLIYFQGNSAPDKSGLPSDRFSAERTGGSVSTLTIQRTQQEDSAVYLCASSQDRGPREQYFGPGTRLTVT.

The V gene is TRBV11-2, the J gene TRBJ2-1; 11 positions agree with TRBD2. The CDR3 runs to 15 residues. The V and J ends lost 8 bases and 2 bases, in that order; junction bases with no gene match: 5. Germline CDR1 SGHAT, CDR2 FQNNGV. For the CDR3, the DNA is TGTGCCAGCGGACCGACTAGCGGGGCCTACAATGAGCAGTTCTTC. Translation: CASGPTSGAYNEQFF.

This clone has a single count. The V and J genes are TRBV14 and TRBJ2-3, with 12 bases that match TRBD2. CDR1 SGHDN and CDR2 FVKESK come from the germline V gene. This CDR3 comprises 16 residues. V gave up 2 bases and J gave up 6 bases; unmatched junction bases: 6. The CDR3: CASSQLAGGLSDTQYF. Here the CDR3 DNA reads TGTGCCAGCAGCCAACTAGCGGGGGGGCTGTCGGATACGCAGTATTTT.

On this clone itself: The same CDR3 is also encoded by other DNA sequences in this sample. The chain employs TRBV7-2 and TRBJ2-7; the match to TRBD2 covers 13 bases. Trimming cost V 4 bases and J 1 base; bases outside gene matches: 1. This CDR3 is 15 amino acids long. Looked up from germline, CDR1 is SGHTA and CDR2 is FQGNSA. CDR3 in DNA: TGTGCCAGCAGCTCGGGACTAGCGGGGTCCTACGAGCAGTACTTC. Amino acid sequence: CASSSGLAGSYEQYF.

This chain uses TRBV5-1 with TRBJ2-7; possible D gene TRBD1, 6 bases. Per the germline V gene, CDR1 is SGHRS and CDR2 is YFSETQ. Between the trimmed V and J ends, which lost 1 base and 3 bases, there was a span of 17 bases. The CDR3 sequence is 16 residues long. CDR3 coding DNA: TGCGCCAGCAGCTTGTCGTTTCGGGCGACAGGCTACGAGCAGTACTTC. Protein sequence: CASSLSFRATGYEQYF.

Details on this clone: Other DNA sequences in the same sample also yield this CDR3. The V call is TRBV5-4, the J call TRBJ2-7, with D perhaps matching TRBD2 (5 bases). The length of the CDR3 is 15 residues. The germline V gene has CDR1 SGHNT and CDR2 YYREEE (reference sequence). Trimming cost V 0 bases and J 0 bases, with 10 bases left between them. CDR3 protein: CASSLVGGGSYEQYF. In nucleotides, the CDR3 is TGTGCCAGCAGCTTGGTTGGCGGAGGCTCCTACGAGCAGTACTTC.

The chain carries TRBV9 and TRBJ2-1; D uncertain. Germline assignment: CDR1 SGDLS and CDR2 YYNGEE. Trimming shortened V by 4 bases and J by 4 bases, and 24 bases separated the two germline ends. This CDR3 comprises 18 residues. The CDR3 spells CASSHPPGSQIKYNEQFF. The CDR3 DNA sequence: TGTGCCAGCAGCCACCCCCCTGGTTCGCAGATAAAATACAATGAGCAGTTCTTC.

As to this clone: Other DNA sequences within the sample encode an identical CDR3. The chain uses TRBV20-1 and TRBJ1-1; the D is unclear. V lost 6 bases and J lost 1, with 6 bases in between. Germline loops: CDR1 DFQATT, CDR2 SNEGSKA (reference sequence). CDR3 length: 11 amino acids. This CDR3 reads CSAAGNTEAFF. In DNA, the CDR3 is TGCAGTGCCGCAGGGAACACTGAAGCTTTCTTT.

The rearrangement joins TRBV28 to TRBJ1-2, with TRBD1 matching over 8 bases. The germline gives CDR1 MDHEN, CDR2 SYDVKM. The CDR3 contains 15 residues. The trim removed 3 bases at V and 0 bases at J, leaving 3 bases unmatched. CDR3 region: CASSLTGASNYGYTF. DNA for the CDR3: TGTGCCAGCAGTTTGACAGGGGCCTCTAACTATGGCTACACCTTC.